This T cell receptor (beta chain) was obtained from a study of identical twins (dated by TCRdb to the mid-2010s). For the wider study: The study deep-sequenced TCR alpha and beta repertoires from monozygotic twins, unrelated adults of various ages and cord blood to test whether fetal clonotypes persist. To rule out contamination, replicate twin experiments were performed at different times with different library preparation protocols.

The germline V gene gives CDR1 as SGDLS and CDR2 as YYNGEE. Between the V and J ends, shortened by 3 bases and 2 bases respectively, the junction contains 15 bases. The CDR3 spans 15 residues, from the cysteine through the phenylalanine. The kept DNA is CDR3 alone, 45 bases in frame from the first base. This clonotype appeared many times. The clone's antigen remains unknown. No much larger clone is present one base from it, and per-base qualities are unavailable. Every donor in the study was a healthy Caucasian. Three pairs of female monozygotic twins, all aged about 18 to 29 years, made up the twin cohort. CD4+ and CD8+ T cell populations were isolated with positive isolation kits from Invitrogen. The library came from 5' RACE. The reads were generated on an Illumina HiSeq 2000. A universal primer binding site was introduced by template switching, and a unique molecular identifier was present in the final cDNA, enabling accurate counting of TCR cDNA molecules. First-strand cDNA for TCR alpha and beta chains was synthesized from specific primers in the conserved constant-segment region. To control for contamination, every cDNA library was double barcoded, receiving both a SMART-Mk sample barcode and Illumina barcodes. Two successive PCR steps introduced TruSeq adapter sequences along with Illumina sample barcodes. Sequencing of the TCR alpha and beta cDNA libraries was done on the Illumina HiSeq platform using custom primers. The study's own analysis went as follows. MiGEC was used to process raw reads and extract unique molecular identifiers, and MiXCR was used to find CDR3 positions. Recombination models were inferred per individual with the repgenHMM and IGoR tools using an EM algorithm. Shared clonotype analysis was performed with the tcR package in R, normalizing sharing by the product of cloneset sizes. To study raw recombination free of thymic and clonal selection effects, out-of-frame nonproductive sequences were analyzed. The raw public data were reprocessed by TCRdb itself: fastp quality trimming at Q25, MiXCR clonotype calling, in-frame beta chains only. Duplicate CDR3 protein sequences are folded into a single record with the most common DNA and genes. TCRdb's processing, not the authors', yielded these V and J calls. Counted in this sample were over 500,000 distinct CDR3 sequences; roughly a fifth of them appeared once. Together, the top ten hold 0.75% to 0.95% of the sample.

Results the study describes overall, beyond this receptor: Because the same donors could not be followed over many years, conclusions were based on cross-sectional statistical analysis. Out-of-frame TCR alpha sharing in monozygotic twins was systematically underestimated by recombination models, whereas sharing between unrelated individuals was in agreement with the recombination models. Abundant cord blood beta clonotypes carried fewer insertions; young adult naive repertoires showed a weaker similar trend, while memory repertoires showed none. Compared with coincidental sharing between unrelated individuals, out-of-frame TCR alpha sequences shared between twins had an excess of sequences with low generation probability. Zero-insertion analyses could be partly confounded by invariant T cells such as MAIT and iNKT, though diverse VJ usage argued against such confounding for most clonotypes. In beta out-of-frame sequences, excess twin sharing was weaker, because having fewer shared sequences lowered the signal-to-noise ratio.

These data also featured in a second study, about T cells expressing NK-cell markers. The second paper states: TCR beta-chain repertoires were profiled in sorted CD3+CD56+NKG2C+, CD3+CD56+NKG2C- and CD3+CD56-NKG2C+ T-cell subsets from several donors. Of the eight sequenced donors, seven were found to be HCMV-seropositive and one was found to be HCMV-seronegative. To restrict sorting to alphabetaTCR-expressing T cells, an anti-gammadeltaTCR antibody was added in several experiments. In several donors, the dominant CD3+CD56+NKG2C+ clonotypes were found to rank among the top 10 CD8+ clonotypes and to make up roughly 1.0-7.0% of CD8+ T cells. Those dominant clonotypes were again the most abundant among CD3+CD56-NKG2C+ cells in a few donors, at about 25-60.1%. It remained unclear whether the expanded NKG2C-expressing T cell clones were specific for HCMV antigens. Randomly selected healthy volunteers, three men and five women, were used as the eight sequenced donors. HCMV serostatus was determined by detecting HCMV-specific IgG in serum with a commercial ELISA kit. MIGEC handled demultiplexing of the reads and grouping by UMI, while MiTCR was used to assemble and quantify clonotypes. To exclude erroneous sequences, only TCR cDNA sequences supported by at least two reads were retained. The tcR package was used for downstream repertoire analysis, and clonotypes were matched between fractions using CDR3 nucleotide sequence together with V segment. VDJmatch was used to annotate antigen specificity against VDJdb, with one amino acid substitution in CDR3 permitted.

The sample taken for sequencing was CD4+ T cells sorted from blood. The sequence links TRBV9 to TRBJ2-7; the D assignment is uncertain and may be TRBD1 or TRBD2, with 6 bases supporting each. The sequence was obtained from a woman aged 18-30 years in good health. The sequenced DNA is TGTGCCAGCAGCGCTGGACCGGGGGCCCCCTACGAGCAGTACTTC. Translation gives CASSAGPGAPYEQYF. Reference TRBV9 and TRBJ2-7 proteins supply the regions before and after the CDR3; the full variable domain is: DSGVTQTPKHLITATGQRVTLRCSPRSGDLSVYWYQQSLDQGLQFLIQYYNGEERAKGNILERFSAQQFPDLHSELNLSSLELGDSALYFCASSAGPGAPYEQYFGPGTRLTVT.